Listed here is a single TCR beta chain. Its specificity is unknown. This record comes from a study of T cell responses to AZD1222 COVID-19 vaccine. Regarding the study as a whole: Just a handful of AZD1222 recipients tested seropositive at baseline. Rises in breadth and depth of Spike-specific TCRs came after two AZD1222 doses. Repertoire collection took place solely once the T cell response had peaked.

The assay was immunoSEQ multiplex PCR, and TCRdb's table has in-frame clones only and misses some. Of some 24,000 clones detected, more than 85% appear once; the ten largest clones hold 7.8%. The CDR3 consists of 13 residues. Trimming stripped 5 bases from V and 1 base from J, with 5 bases between. Germline lookup yields CDR1 KGHSH and CDR2 LQKENI. Combined were second doses at about 4 or about 12 weeks. This sequence joins TRBV18 and TRBJ1-4; D is possibly TRBD1 (5 bases). The source is an adult who received the AZD1222 COVID-19 vaccine. This specimen consisted of peripheral blood, obtained 28 days after the second AZD1222 dose. The CDR3 loop reads CASSGGTNEKLFF. CDR3 sequence (DNA): TGTGCCAGCTCAGGGGGAACTAATGAAAAACTGTTTTTT.